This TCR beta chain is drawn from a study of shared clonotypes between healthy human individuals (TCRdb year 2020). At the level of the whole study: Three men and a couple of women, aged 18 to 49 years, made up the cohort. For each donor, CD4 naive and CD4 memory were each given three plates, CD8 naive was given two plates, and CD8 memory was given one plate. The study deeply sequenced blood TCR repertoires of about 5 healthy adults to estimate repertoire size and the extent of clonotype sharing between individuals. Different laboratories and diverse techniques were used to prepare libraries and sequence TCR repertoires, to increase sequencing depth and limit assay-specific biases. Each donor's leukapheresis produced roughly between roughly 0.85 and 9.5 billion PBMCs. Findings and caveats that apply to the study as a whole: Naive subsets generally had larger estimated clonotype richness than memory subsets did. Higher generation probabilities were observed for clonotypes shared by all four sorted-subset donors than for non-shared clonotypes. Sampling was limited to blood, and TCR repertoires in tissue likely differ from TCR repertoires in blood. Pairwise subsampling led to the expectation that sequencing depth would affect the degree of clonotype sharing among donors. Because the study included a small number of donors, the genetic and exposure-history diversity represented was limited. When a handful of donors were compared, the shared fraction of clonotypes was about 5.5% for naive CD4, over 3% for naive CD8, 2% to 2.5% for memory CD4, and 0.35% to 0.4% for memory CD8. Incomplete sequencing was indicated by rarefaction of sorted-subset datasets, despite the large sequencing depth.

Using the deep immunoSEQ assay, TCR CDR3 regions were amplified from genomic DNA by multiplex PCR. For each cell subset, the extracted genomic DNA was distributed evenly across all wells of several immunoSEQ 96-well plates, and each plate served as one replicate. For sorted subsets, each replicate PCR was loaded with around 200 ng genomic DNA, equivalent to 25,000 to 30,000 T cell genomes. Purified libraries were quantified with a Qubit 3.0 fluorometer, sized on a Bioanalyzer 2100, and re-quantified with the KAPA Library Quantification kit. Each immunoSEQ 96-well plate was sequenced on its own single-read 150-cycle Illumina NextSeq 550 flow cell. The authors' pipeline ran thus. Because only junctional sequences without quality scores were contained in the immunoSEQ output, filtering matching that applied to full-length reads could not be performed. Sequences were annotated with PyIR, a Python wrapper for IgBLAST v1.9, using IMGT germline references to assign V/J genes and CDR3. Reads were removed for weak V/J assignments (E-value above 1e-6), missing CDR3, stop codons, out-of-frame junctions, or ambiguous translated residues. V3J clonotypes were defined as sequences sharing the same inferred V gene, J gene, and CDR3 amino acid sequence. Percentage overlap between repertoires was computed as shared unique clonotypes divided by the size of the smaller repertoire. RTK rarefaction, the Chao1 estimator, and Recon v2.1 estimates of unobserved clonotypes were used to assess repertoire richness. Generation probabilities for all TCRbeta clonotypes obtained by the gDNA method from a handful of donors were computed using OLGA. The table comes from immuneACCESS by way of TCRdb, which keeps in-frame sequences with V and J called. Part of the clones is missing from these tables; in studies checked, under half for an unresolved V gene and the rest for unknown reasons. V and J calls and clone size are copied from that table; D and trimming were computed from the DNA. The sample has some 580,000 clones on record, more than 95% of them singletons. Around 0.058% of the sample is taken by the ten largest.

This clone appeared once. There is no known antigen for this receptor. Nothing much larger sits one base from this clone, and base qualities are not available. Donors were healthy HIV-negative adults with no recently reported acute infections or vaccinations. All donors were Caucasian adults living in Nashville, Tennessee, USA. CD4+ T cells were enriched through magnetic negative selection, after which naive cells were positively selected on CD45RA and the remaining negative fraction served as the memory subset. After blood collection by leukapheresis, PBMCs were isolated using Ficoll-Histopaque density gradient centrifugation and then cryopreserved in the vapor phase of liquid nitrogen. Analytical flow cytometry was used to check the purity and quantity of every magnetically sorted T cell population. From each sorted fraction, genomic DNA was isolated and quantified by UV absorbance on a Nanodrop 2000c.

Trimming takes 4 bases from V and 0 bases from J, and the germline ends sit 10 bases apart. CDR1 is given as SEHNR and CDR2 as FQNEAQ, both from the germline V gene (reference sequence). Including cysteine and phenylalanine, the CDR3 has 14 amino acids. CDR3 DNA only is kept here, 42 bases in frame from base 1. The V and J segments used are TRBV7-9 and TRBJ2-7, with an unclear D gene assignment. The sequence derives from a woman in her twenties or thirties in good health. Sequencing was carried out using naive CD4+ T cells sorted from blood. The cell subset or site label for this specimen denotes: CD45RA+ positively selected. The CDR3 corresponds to CASSWVEDSYEQYF. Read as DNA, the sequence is TGTGCCAGCAGCTGGGTTGAGGACTCCTACGAGCAGTACTTC.